Shown below are 25 T cell receptor beta chains from a single sample sequenced in a study of T-cell memory formation after mild COVID-19 (dated by TCRdb to the early 2020s). The library was generated by 5' RACE. Data came from an Illumina NovaSeq 6000. TCRdb reanalyzed the raw reads on its own, using fastp at Q25 for trimming and MiXCR for clone calling, and kept in-frame beta chains. Here each entry gathers all rows of one CDR3 protein and keeps the most common genes and DNA. This sample has 450,000 to 700,000 distinct CDR3 sequences in its table, and about 20% of those were observed once. The top ten clonotypes cover more than 10% of the sample. The sequenced material came from PBMCs or a T cell subset sorted from them (not recorded which). The receptors derive from an adult woman who had mild COVID-19 (a few samples of this study predate the infection). The sample titles of this study are shuffled in the database, so cell type and time point are left out; the donor was told from shared clones.

Written as DNA, the CDR3 is TGTGCCACCAGCAGAGATCTCGTAGATACGCAGTATTTT. Its translation: CATSRDLVDTQYF. This rearrangement joins TRBV15 to TRBJ2-3; the D is unclear. V lost 0 bases to trimming and J lost 5 bases, with 6 bases between them. The CDR3 extends over 13 amino acids. The germline gives CDR1 LNHNV, CDR2 YYDKDF (reference sequence).

This clonotype was detected only a few times. Here the CDR3 reads CASSQDPGVNTEAFF. The CDR3 DNA sequence: TGCGCCAGCAGCCAAGATCCAGGGGTAAACACTGAAGCTTTCTTT. The V and J genes are TRBV4-3 and TRBJ1-1; possibly TRBD1 for D (6 bases). V was clipped by 0 bases and J by 2 bases, with 10 bases between them. The CDR3 is made up of 15 amino acids. Germline assignment: CDR1 LGHNA and CDR2 YSLEER.

This clonotype has just a few counts. The chain carries TRBV6-2 or TRBV6-3 and TRBJ2-7; D is ambiguous. The V and J ends lost 7 bases and 5 bases respectively, with 18 bases between them. This CDR3 contains 14 residues. CDR1 and CDR2 (germline): MNHEY, SVGEGT. Written as DNA, the CDR3 is TGTGCCAGCACCGACCGGACCAACTGGAACGAGCAGTACTTC. Translating gives CASTDRTNWNEQYF.

This clonotype was detected only a few times. The CDR3 here is CASSLVNRGHGGYTF. The CDR3 nucleotides read TGTGCCAGCAGTTTAGTAAACAGGGGACATGGTGGCTACACCTTC. The chain has TRBV12-3 or TRBV12-4 and TRBJ1-2, with 7 bases aligning to TRBD1. This CDR3 has 15 amino acids. The V gene end was trimmed by 1 base and the J gene end by 7 bases; junction bases not matched to a gene: 9.

Comment on this clonotype: A junction boundary mismatches the germline segment, possibly from a read error. The V and J genes are TRBV4-2 and TRBJ2-3; D is tentatively TRBD1 or TRBD2 (5 bases each). The CDR3 sequence is 15 residues long. The V gene's germline CDR1 is LGHNA and CDR2 YNFKEQ. DNA of the CDR3: TGTGCCAGCAGCGCATTAGGGTCGGGGCCAGATATGCAGTATTTT. Translation: CASSALGSGPDMQYF.

This clonotype was detected a few times. The chain links TRBV12-3 or TRBV12-4 to TRBJ2-7, with 12 positions matching TRBD2. J gave up 5 bases and V 5 bases, and 13 bases lay outside the gene matches. This CDR3 has 17 residues. CDR3 sequence reads: CASSTPWLAGGSHEQYF. The CDR3 DNA reads TGTGCCAGCAGTACGCCCTGGCTAGCGGGAGGGTCCCACGAGCAGTACTTC.

This chain joins TRBV30 and TRBJ1-5, with 8 bases aligning to TRBD1. J was trimmed by 0 bases and V by 2 bases; bases with no gene match: 9. The CDR3 spans 17 residues. Germline V lookup: CDR1 GTSNPN, CDR2 SVGIG (reference sequence). Here the CDR3 reads CAWSRGQGQYSNQPQHF. The CDR3 DNA reads TGTGCCTGGAGTAGAGGACAGGGACAATATAGCAATCAGCCCCAGCATTTT.

CDR3 sequence: CATSEGTEYGYTF. DNA for the CDR3: TGTGCCACCAGTGAAGGGACAGAGTATGGCTACACCTTC. The rearrangement links TRBV24-1 to TRBJ1-2, with TRBD1 matching over 7 bases. Germline V CDR1 and CDR2: KGHDR, SFDVKD. The CDR3 is 13 residues long. The V and J ends lost 4 bases and 5 bases, in that order; junction bases with no gene match: 3.

The chain links TRBV18 to TRBJ2-3; the match to TRBD2 covers 10 bases. Germline trimming cut 6 bases from V and 5 bases from J; bases unmatched to any gene: 8. Germline V gene data show CDR1 as KGHSH and CDR2 as LQKENI. The CDR3 runs 15 residues. In DNA, the CDR3 is TGTGCCAGCTCCCCCTCGGGACTAGCGAAAGATACGCAGTATTTT. This encodes CASSPSGLAKDTQYF.

This chain connects TRBV5-8 to TRBJ1-4, with 9 positions matching TRBD1. The CDR3 consists of 16 residues. Unmatched junction bases numbered 9, after V lost 4 bases and J lost 5 bases. Germline CDR1 and CDR2: SGHTS and YDEGEE. CDR3 loop: CASSRGDGTGNEKLFF. The CDR3 DNA follows: TGTGCCAGCAGCCGTGGGGACGGGACAGGGAATGAAAAACTGTTTTTT.

This clonotype has more than one count but fewer than ten. The chain combines TRBV5-4 with TRBJ2-2; 7 nucleotides match TRBD1. V was pared by 0 bases and J by 0 bases, with 2 bases of the junction left unmatched. There are 16 residues in the CDR3. CDR1 is SGHNT and CDR2 is YYREEE in the germline V gene (reference sequence). As DNA, the CDR3 is TGTGCCAGCAGCTTGGTGCAGGGGGCGAACACCGGGGAGCTGTTTTTT. Amino acid sequence: CASSLVQGANTGELFF.

This chain links TRBV9 with TRBJ2-2, with 8 bases aligning to TRBD1. CDR1 SGDLS and CDR2 YYNGEE come from the germline V gene. The CDR3 covers 15 residues. J lost 3 bases, V lost 3 bases, and 4 bases had no gene match. CDR3 sequence: CASSARTGYTGELFF. In DNA form, the CDR3 reads TGTGCCAGCAGCGCCCGGACAGGGTACACCGGGGAGCTGTTTTTT.

The genes are TRBV19 and TRBJ1-3; 7 nucleotides agree with TRBD1. Germline V CDR1 and CDR2: LNHDA, SQIVND (reference sequence). The CDR3 contains 15 residues. Losses at the gene ends were 7 bases for V and 3 bases for J; bases not matched to a gene: 9. CDR3 in amino acids: CASTDARGSGNTIYF. Written as DNA, the CDR3 is TGTGCCAGTACCGATGCCAGGGGGAGTGGAAACACCATATATTTT.

V and J are TRBV13 and TRBJ1-1; D gene ambiguous. Germline CDR1 and CDR2: PRHDT and FYEKMQ (reference sequence). V was cut by 6 bases and J by 1 base, with 12 bases left in between. The CDR3 runs to 14 residues. The CDR3 region is CASRDWAPNTEAFF. The CDR3, as DNA: TGTGCCAGCAGGGACTGGGCGCCGAACACTGAAGCTTTCTTT. The full variable domain, completed using reference TRBV13 and TRBJ1-1, is AAGVIQSPRHLIKEKRETATLKCYPIPRHDTVYWYQQGPGQDPQFLISFYEKMQSDKGSIPDRFSAQQFSDYHSELNMSSLELGDSALYFCASRDWAPNTEAFFGQGTRLTVV.

This clonotype was observed a few times. The rearrangement uses TRBV7-8 and TRBJ2-7; no clear D gene. Germline-derived CDR1 and CDR2 are SGHVS and FQNEAQ. The CDR3 length is 12 residues. Trimming shortened V by 5 bases and J by 5 bases, and 10 bases separated the two germline ends. The CDR3 protein is CASSASANEQYF. The CDR3, as DNA: TGTGCCAGCAGCGCTTCAGCCAACGAGCAGTACTTC.

The J gene is TRBJ2-7, the V gene TRBV27; 8 nucleotides align to TRBD1. The germline gives CDR1 MNHEY, CDR2 SMNVEV (reference sequence). V shed 5 bases and J 1 base; nucleotides not matched to a gene: 7. The length of the CDR3 is 15 residues. The CDR3 coding sequence is TGTGCCAGCAGTCCCGGGACAGGAAGATCCTACGAGCAGTACTTC. It is translated as CASSPGTGRSYEQYF.

A few counts support this clonotype. The rearrangement joins TRBV7-3 to TRBJ2-5; 9 nucleotides agree with TRBD1. V was clipped by 8 bases and J by 0 bases; unmatched bases: 1. Looked up from germline, CDR1 is SGHTA and CDR2 is FQGTGA. This CDR3 is built from 13 residues. In DNA, the CDR3 is TGTGCCAGCGGACAGGGGTACCAAGAGACCCAGTACTTC. It specifies CASGQGYQETQYF. The complete variable domain, with remaining parts taken from reference TRBV7-3 and TRBJ2-5, reads GAGVSQTPSNKVTEKGKYVELRCDPISGHTALYWYRQSLGQGPEFLIYFQGTGAADDSGLPNDRFFAVRPEGSVSTLKIQRTERGDSAVYLCASGQGYQETQYFGPGTRLLVL.

A few counts support this clonotype. The V and J genes are TRBV7-8 and TRBJ2-1, with TRBD2 identical over 7 bases. This CDR3 region has 18 residues. The V gene's germline CDR1 is SGHVS and CDR2 FQNEAQ. The J segment lost 0 bases and the V segment lost 4 bases, leaving 12 bases of the junction unmatched. Here the CDR3 DNA reads TGTGCCAGCAGCTCCCATTGGGGGGGGACCTCCTCCTACAATGAGCAGTTCTTC. This sequence encodes CASSSHWGGTSSYNEQFF. Full variable domain (rest looked up from reference TRBV7-8 and TRBJ2-1): GAGVSQSPRYKVAKRGQDVALRCDPISGHVSLFWYQQALGQGPEFLTYFQNEAQLDKSGLPSDRFFAERPEGSVSTLKIQRTQQEDSAVYLCASSSHWGGTSSYNEQFFGPGTRLTVL.

The CDR3: CASSFNRDSDTQYF. CDR3 in DNA: TGTGCCAGCAGCTTTAACAGGGACTCAGATACGCAGTATTTT. The chain employs TRBV7-8 and TRBJ2-3; D assignment may be TRBD1 or TRBD2 (6 bases each). The CDR3 contains 14 residues. Trimming took off 3 bases at V and 4 bases at J, with 11 bases between the two ends. The germline gives CDR1 SGHVS, CDR2 FQNEAQ. Based on the CDR3 plus reference TRBV7-8 and TRBJ2-3, the full variable domain is GAGVSQSPRYKVAKRGQDVALRCDPISGHVSLFWYQQALGQGPEFLTYFQNEAQLDKSGLPSDRFFAERPEGSVSTLKIQRTQQEDSAVYLCASSFNRDSDTQYFGPGTRLTVL.

This clonotype has only a few counts. The chain couples TRBV24-1 to TRBJ2-7; possible D gene TRBD1, 6 bases. The CDR3 is 16 amino acids. V was trimmed by 5 bases and J by 2 bases, leaving 18 bases between them. The germline V gene encodes CDR1 KGHDR and CDR2 SFDVKD. The CDR3: CATSGPGAGATYEQYF. DNA for the CDR3: TGTGCCACCAGTGGCCCCGGGGCAGGGGCCACCTACGAGCAGTACTTC.

The table lists this clonotype with a few counts. The chain couples TRBV19 to TRBJ2-5; D is possibly TRBD1 (5 bases). This CDR3 spans 13 amino acids. Trimming removed 4 bases from V and 6 bases from J, with 12 bases in between. Germline V gene data show CDR1 as LNHDA and CDR2 as SQIVND (reference sequence). Written as DNA, the CDR3 is TGTGCCAGTAGTAACCAGGGTAGACAGACCCAGTACTTC. Translated, it gives CASSNQGRQTQYF.

The V gene is TRBV6-5, the J gene TRBJ2-1; D perhaps matches TRBD1 (5 bases). Trimming shortened V by 8 bases and J by 4 bases, and 12 bases separated the two germline ends. The germline gives CDR1 MNHEY, CDR2 SVGAGI. There are 13 residues in the CDR3. CDR3 DNA sequence: TGTGCCAGCGGTCACACAGGATACAATGAGCAGTTCTTC. This codes for CASGHTGYNEQFF.

This chain joins TRBV27 and TRBJ2-7; D call uncertain. V lost 7 bases and J lost 0, with 13 bases in between. CDR3 length: 14 residues. Per the germline V gene, CDR1 is MNHEY and CDR2 is SMNVEV (reference sequence). CDR3 in amino acids: CASTSRPSSYEQYF. The CDR3 nucleotides are TGTGCCAGCACCAGTCGGCCGAGCTCCTACGAGCAGTACTTC.

The chain employs TRBV24-1 and TRBJ2-2; D not resolved. The CDR3 has 14 residues. The germline CDR1 and CDR2 sequences are KGHDR and SFDVKD. V was pared by 1 base and J by 8 bases, with 10 bases between. CDR3 nucleotides: TGTGCCACCAGTGATTTTGGCCTCTCTGGGGAGCTGTTTTTT. It yields the protein CATSDFGLSGELFF.

This chain uses TRBV7-2 with TRBJ1-5; D remains ambiguous. With 7 bases removed from V and 0 bases from J, the gap between germline ends came to 7 bases. CDR1 and CDR2 (germline): SGHTA, FQGNSA. CDR3 length: 13 residues. In DNA form, the CDR3 reads TGTGCCAGCACCGCAAATAGCAATCAGCCCCAGCATTTT. Translation: CASTANSNQPQHF.